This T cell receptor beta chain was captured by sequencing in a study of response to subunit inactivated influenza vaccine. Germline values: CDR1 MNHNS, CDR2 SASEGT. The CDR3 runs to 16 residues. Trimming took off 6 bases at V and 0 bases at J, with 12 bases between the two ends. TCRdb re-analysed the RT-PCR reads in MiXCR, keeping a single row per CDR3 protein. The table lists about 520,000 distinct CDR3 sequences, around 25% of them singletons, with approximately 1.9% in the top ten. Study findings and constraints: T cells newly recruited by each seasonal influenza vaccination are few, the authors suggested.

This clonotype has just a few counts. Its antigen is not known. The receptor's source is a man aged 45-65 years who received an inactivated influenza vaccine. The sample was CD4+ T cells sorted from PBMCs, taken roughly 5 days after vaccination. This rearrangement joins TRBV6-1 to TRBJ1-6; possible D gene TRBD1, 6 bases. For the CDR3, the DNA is TGTGCCAGCAGCCCGGACAGAGTCTCCTATAATTCACCCCTCCACTTT. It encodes CASSPDRVSYNSPLHF.